These 26 T cell receptor beta chains came from one sample sequenced in a study of blood T cell repertoires in COVID-19. The table came from immunoSEQ multiplex PCR; TCRdb's copy has only in-frame clones and leaves some out. The sample records under 200,000 clones, roughly 80% being singletons. The sample taken for sequencing was peripheral blood. These receptors all stem from a woman in her thirties or forties with acute or convalescent COVID-19.

This chain joins TRBV10-3 and TRBJ1-2, with 9 bases aligning to TRBD1. Germline V CDR1 and CDR2: ENHRY, SYGVKD. The CDR3 spans 17 residues. The trim removed 2 bases at V and 4 bases at J, leaving 11 bases unmatched. CDR3 nucleotide sequence: TGTGCCATCAGTGAGCGGGACAGGGTAGACGTCGCCTATGGCTACACCTTC. This translates into CAISERDRVDVAYGYTF.

The V call is TRBV9, the J call TRBJ2-5; 7 nucleotides line up with TRBD2. J gave up 1 base and V 3 bases, and 0 bases lay outside the gene matches. CDR1 and CDR2 from the germline V gene are SGDLS and YYNGEE. CDR3 length: 13 residues. The DNA for the CDR3 is TGTGCCAGCAGCGCGGGGGGCCAAGAGACCCAGTACTTC. It encodes CASSAGGQETQYF.

J is TRBJ1-2 and V is TRBV7-2, with D tentatively TRBD1 (5 bases). Germline CDR1 SGHTA, CDR2 FQGNSA. The germline V and J ends were trimmed by 3 bases and 8 bases, with 19 bases remaining between them. The CDR3 is made up of 15 amino acids. CDR3 residues: CASSLSDTIGRGYTF. The CDR3 coding sequence is TGTGCCAGCAGCTTGTCGGACACGATCGGTCGGGGCTACACCTTC.

The genes are TRBV2 and TRBJ2-7, with D possibly matching TRBD1 (6 bases). Germline-derived CDR1 and CDR2 are SNHLY and FYNNEI. The CDR3 has 14 amino acids. Between the trimmed V and J ends, which lost 3 bases and 2 bases, there was a span of 11 bases. CDR3 in amino acids: CASSDPTGTYEQYF. CDR3 coding DNA: TGTGCCAGCAGTGACCCCACAGGGACCTACGAGCAGTACTTC.

This clone was seen a single time. This chain joins TRBV6-5 and TRBJ2-1; perhaps TRBD1 as D (6 bases). This CDR3 is built from 14 residues. Trimming took off 7 bases at V and 1 base at J, with 11 bases between the two ends. CDR1 and CDR2 from the germline V gene are MNHEY and SVGAGI. Here the CDR3 DNA reads TGTGCCAGCACCACCGGACAGTCCTACAATGAGCAGTTCTTC. It specifies CASTTGQSYNEQFF.

This clone is a singleton in its sample. The chain joins TRBV29-1 to TRBJ1-2; possibly TRBD1 for D (5 bases). CDR1 and CDR2 (germline): SQVTM, ANQGSEA. The CDR3 runs 12 residues. V was pared by 5 bases and J by 7 bases, with 14 bases between. The CDR3 region is CSVLMGQIGYTF. Written as DNA, the CDR3 is TGCAGCGTTCTCATGGGGCAAATTGGCTACACCTTC.

This chain links TRBV7-9 with TRBJ2-3; 13 bases fit TRBD2. Germline V lookup: CDR1 SEHNR, CDR2 FQNEAQ (reference sequence). J was trimmed by 0 bases and V by 5 bases; bases with no gene match: 5. The CDR3 sequence is 17 residues long. The CDR3 sequence is CASSPTSGGPSTDTQYF. CDR3 nucleotide sequence: TGTGCCAGCAGCCCGACTAGCGGGGGGCCTAGCACAGATACGCAGTATTTT.

The V and J genes are TRBV2 and TRBJ2-3; tentatively, D is TRBD1 (5 bases). V lost 5 bases, J lost 4 bases, and 16 bases lay in between. The germline V gene encodes CDR1 SNHLY and CDR2 FYNNEI. CDR3 length: 15 residues. CDR3 sequence: CASSQGLHHSDTQYF. CDR3 in DNA: TGTGCCAGCAGTCAGGGCCTCCACCATTCAGATACGCAGTATTTT.

This clone was seen a few times. J is TRBJ1-2 and V is TRBV7-9; 9 bases agree with TRBD1. Trimming at V came to 6 bases and at J to 7 bases, leaving 12 bases not matched to a gene. The CDR3 sequence is 15 residues long. Germline CDR1 SEHNR, CDR2 FQNEAQ (reference sequence). The CDR3 nucleotides are TGTGCCAGCAGAGACGGGACAGGGATTGTGGGTGGCTACACCTTC. Protein product: CASRDGTGIVGGYTF.

The rearrangement uses TRBV6-4 and TRBJ2-1, with 7 bases that match TRBD2. The trim removed 3 bases at V and 8 bases at J, leaving 7 bases unmatched. The germline CDR1 and CDR2 sequences are MRHNA and SNTAGT. The CDR3 spans 14 residues. The CDR3 DNA is TGTGCCAGCAGTGATCGGGCGGGAGCCCATGAGCAGTTCTTC. Its translation is CASSDRAGAHEQFF.

V gene TRBV12-3 or TRBV12-4 combines with J gene TRBJ1-4, with D uncertain. CDR3 length: 13 amino acids. Trimming left V 10 bases short and J 8 bases short, with 17 bases between. The CDR3 loop is CAILGNGVEKLFF. The CDR3 nucleotides are TGTGCCATCCTCGGCAACGGGGTCGAAAAACTGTTTTTT.

J is TRBJ1-1 and V is TRBV5-8, with D possibly TRBD1 on 5 matching bases. The CDR3 has 17 residues. CDR1 SGHTS and CDR2 YDEGEE come from the germline V gene. V lost 0 bases, J lost 2 bases, and 17 bases lay in between. The CDR3 region is CASSLAVLARDNTEAFF. As DNA, the CDR3 is TGTGCCAGCAGCTTGGCCGTTTTGGCCAGGGATAACACTGAAGCTTTCTTT.

The rearrangement links TRBV24-1 to TRBJ1-5; D unresolved. Deletions cut 2 bases from V and 5 bases from J, with 9 bases between. Per the germline V gene, CDR1 is KGHDR and CDR2 is SFDVKD. This CDR3 spans 14 amino acids. The CDR3 region has the DNA TGTGCCACCAGTGATTGGTCAAGCCATCAGCCCCAGCATTTT. Protein product: CATSDWSSHQPQHF.

This chain uses TRBV28 with TRBJ1-3, with D uncertain. Germline CDR1 MDHEN, CDR2 SYDVKM. Trimming removed 5 bases from V and 0 bases from J, with 14 bases in between. The CDR3 has 16 residues. CDR3 coding DNA: TGTGCCAGCAGTCTCCTTGGAGGGTTCTCTGGAAACACCATATATTTT. Its translation is CASSLLGGFSGNTIYF. The full variable domain, completed using reference TRBV28 and TRBJ1-3, is DVKVTQSSRYLVKRTGEKVFLECVQDMDHENMFWYRQDPGLGLRLIYFSYDVKMKEKGDIPEGYSVSREKKERFSLILESASTNQTSMYLCASSLLGGFSGNTIYFGEGSWLTVV.

V is TRBV7-9 and J is TRBJ2-7, with 7 bases matching TRBD1. V lost 5 bases to trimming and J lost 2 bases; unmatched junction nucleotides: 6. Germline CDR1 and CDR2: SEHNR and FQNEAQ (reference sequence). The CDR3 totals 14 residues. This CDR3 reads CASSKHGTAYEQYF. For the CDR3, the DNA is TGTGCCAGCAGCAAACATGGGACAGCCTACGAGCAGTACTTC. Complete variable domain (other parts from reference TRBV7-9 and TRBJ2-7): DTGVSQNPRHKITKRGQNVTFRCDPISEHNRLYWYRQTLGQGPEFLTYFQNEAQLEKSRLLSDRFSAERPKGSFSTLEIQRTEQGDSAMYLCASSKHGTAYEQYFGPGTRLTVT.

The chain carries TRBV6-6 and TRBJ2-5, with 7 bases that match TRBD2. The CDR3 consists of 14 residues. Germline CDR1 MNHNY, CDR2 SVGAGI (reference sequence). V dropped 6 bases and J dropped 5; count of bases not matched to a gene: 9. The CDR3 loop is CASSAAGVVETQYF. The DNA of the CDR3 is TGTGCCAGCAGCGCCGCGGGGGTCGTGGAGACCCAGTACTTC.

Remarks on this clone: The sample holds other DNA sequences that translate to the same CDR3. The chain carries TRBV12-3 or TRBV12-4 and TRBJ1-1; perhaps TRBD1 as D (6 bases). Deletions cut 2 bases from V and 4 bases from J, with 8 bases between. The CDR3 spans 13 residues. The CDR3 is CASSLRGGTEAFF. The CDR3 bases are TGTGCCAGCAGTTTAAGGGGGGGCACTGAAGCTTTCTTT.

This chain joins TRBV4-1 and TRBJ2-2; 7 nucleotides align to TRBD2. The CDR3 is 19 amino acids. V dropped 4 bases and J dropped 4; count of bases not matched to a gene: 18. CDR1 and CDR2 (germline): MGHRA, YSYEKL. The CDR3 is CASSRRSLIAGEGTGELFF. CDR3 in DNA: TGCGCCAGCAGCCGGCGCTCCTTGATTGCGGGAGAGGGCACCGGGGAGCTGTTTTTT.

This clone showed up many times. This chain joins TRBV3-1 (or the pseudogene TRBV3-2) and TRBJ1-1; possibly TRBD1 for D (6 bases). CDR1 LGHDT and CDR2 YNNKEL come from the germline V gene (reference sequence). This CDR3 comprises 14 residues. V was shortened by 0 bases and J by 4 bases, with 9 bases between the two germline ends. For the CDR3, the DNA is TGTGCCAGCAGCCAAGACGAACAGGGCACTGAAGCTTTCTTT. Amino acid sequence: CASSQDEQGTEAFF.

This chain links TRBV2 with TRBJ2-2, with 10 bases identical to TRBD1. Losses at the gene ends were 3 bases for V and 0 bases for J; bases not matched to a gene: 16. Germline V lookup: CDR1 SNHLY, CDR2 FYNNEI. CDR3 length: 21 amino acids. CDR3 sequence: CASSDLRIGDRGSPNTGELFF. The CDR3 DNA follows: TGTGCCAGCAGTGACCTGAGAATAGGGGACAGGGGCTCCCCGAACACCGGGGAGCTGTTTTTT.

The chain links TRBV30 to TRBJ2-7; TRBD1 is a possible D gene (6 bases). CDR1 and CDR2 from the germline V gene are GTSNPN and SVGIG (reference sequence). The ends were cut back, 3 bases at V and 4 bases at J, with 10 bases in the middle. This CDR3 is built from 12 residues. CDR3 in DNA: TGTGCCTGGAGCGTCCAGGGGTACGAGCAGTACTTC. Its protein is CAWSVQGYEQYF.

The genes are TRBV11-2 and TRBJ2-2, with no clear D. Germline V gene lookup returns CDR1 SGHAT and CDR2 FQNNGV. The CDR3 totals 14 residues. V shed 5 bases and J shed 7 bases, with 14 bases lying between them. This chain's CDR3 is CASSAAGVRGELFF. The CDR3 region has the DNA TGTGCCAGCAGCGCAGCAGGTGTGCGCGGGGAGCTGTTTTTT.

The chain carries TRBV7-2 and TRBJ2-3; tentatively, D is TRBD2 (6 bases). The germline V gene encodes CDR1 SGHTA and CDR2 FQGNSA. V lost 4 bases, J lost 7 bases, and 21 bases lay in between. The CDR3 is 16 residues long. In DNA form, the CDR3 reads TGTGCCAGCAGCTCGACGAAGGGACTGCCGCCATATACGCAGTATTTT. Its protein product is CASSSTKGLPPYTQYF.

V usage is TRBV6-4 and J usage is TRBJ2-1, with 8 bases fitting TRBD2. The CDR3 loop spans 14 amino acids. Germline trimming cut 6 bases from V and 10 bases from J; bases unmatched to any gene: 11. In germline, CDR1 is MRHNA, CDR2 SNTAGT. The CDR3 region is CASRAGGLFGEQFF. CDR3 sequence (DNA): TGTGCCAGCAGGGCGGGAGGACTATTCGGGGAGCAGTTCTTC.

This chain links TRBV29-1 with TRBJ2-1; TRBD2 might be the D (6 bases). This CDR3 is built from 13 residues. Germline-derived CDR1 and CDR2 are SQVTM and ANQGSEA. V was clipped by 7 bases and J by 6 bases, with 16 bases between them. CDR3 in DNA: TGCAGCGCTACGACTAGACAGTCCAATGAGCAGTTCTTC. Amino acid sequence: CSATTRQSNEQFF.

V is TRBV6-5 and J is TRBJ2-1, with D perhaps TRBD2 (6 bases). V was cut by 0 bases and J by 13 bases, with 16 bases left in between. The germline V gene has CDR1 MNHEY and CDR2 SVGAGI. CDR3 length: 14 residues. CDR3 bases: TGTGCCAGCAGTTACTCGATGTTGAGGGACTCCCAGTTCTTC. Encoded protein: CASSYSMLRDSQFF.